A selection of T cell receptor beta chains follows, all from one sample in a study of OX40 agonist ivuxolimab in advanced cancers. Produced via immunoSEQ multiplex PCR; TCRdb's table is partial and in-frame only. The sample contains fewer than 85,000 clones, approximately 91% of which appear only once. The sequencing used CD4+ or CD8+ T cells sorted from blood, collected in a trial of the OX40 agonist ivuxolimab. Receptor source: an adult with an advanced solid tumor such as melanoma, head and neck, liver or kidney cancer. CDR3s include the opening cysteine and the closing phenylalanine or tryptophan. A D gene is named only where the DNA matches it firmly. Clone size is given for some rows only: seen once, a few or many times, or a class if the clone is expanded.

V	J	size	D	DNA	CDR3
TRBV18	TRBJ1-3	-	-	TGTGCCAGCTCACCACAGGGGTTCTCTGGAAACACCATATATTTT	CASSPQGFSGNTIYF
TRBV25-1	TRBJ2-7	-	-	TGTGCCAGCAGCCCTTCTGGGGGTTACTACGAGCAGTACTTC	CASSPSGGYYEQYF
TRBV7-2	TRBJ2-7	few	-	TGTGCCAGCAGCCTTATACCGGGATATAGGCCCTACGAGCAGTACTTC	CASSLIPGYRPYEQYF
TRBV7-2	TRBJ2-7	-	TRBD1	TGTGCCAGCAGCCTGGACAGGGTACTTCCCCCCTACGAGCAGTACTTC	CASSLDRVLPPYEQYF
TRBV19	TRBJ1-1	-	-	TGTGCCAGTAGTATAGACTTCGGGAGCCCTTTCTTT	CASSIDFGSPFF
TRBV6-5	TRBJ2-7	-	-	TGTGCCAGCAGGGGGGTGGGAATCTACGAGCAGTACTTC	CASRGVGIYEQYF
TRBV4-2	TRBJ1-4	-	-	TGTGCCAGCAGCCAAGATCAGGGAAGAAATGAAAAACTGTTTTTT	CASSQDQGRNEKLFF
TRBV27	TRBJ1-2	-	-	TGTGCCGACCTGGGGGCAGGGAAGAACTATGGCTACACCTTC	CADLGAGKNYGYTF
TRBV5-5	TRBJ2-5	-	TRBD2	TGTGCCAGCAGCACCGGACTAGTAGAGACCCAGTACTTC	CASSTGLVETQYF
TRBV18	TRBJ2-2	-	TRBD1	TGTGCCAGCTCACCACGAATCGGACAGGGGTGGGACACCGGGGAGCTGTTTTTT	CASSPRIGQGWDTGELFF
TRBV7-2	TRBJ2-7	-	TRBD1	TGTGCCAGCAGCCCCGGGACAGGGGGCATGTACGAGCAGTACTTC	CASSPGTGGMYEQYF
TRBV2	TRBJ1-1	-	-	TGTGCCAGCAGTGAAGGGCTGAACACTGAAGCTTTCTTT	CASSEGLNTEAFF
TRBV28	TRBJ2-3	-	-	TGTGCCAGCAGCTCCGGCGGAAAGGATACGCAGTATTTT	CASSSGGKDTQYF